This TCR beta chain was identified during a study of CD4+ T cells in melanoma. Overall study results and limits: A reported correlation linked neoantigen-specific CD4+ T cells to CD8+, macrophage and B cell function. Reportedly, melanoma neoantigen-specific CD4+ T cells showed varied differentiation states.

The V gene's germline CDR1 is SGHNT and CDR2 YYREEE (reference sequence). The CDR3 loop spans 14 amino acids. V gave up 0 bases and J gave up 5 bases, with 11 bases separating them. Measured with immunoSEQ multiplex PCR; TCRdb has only the in-frame clones, and not every one. The data contain more than 13,000 clones, less than 70% of them seen just once; the ten biggest clones take up 14%. Points on this clone: What it binds is not known.

The chain links TRBV5-4 to TRBJ2-5; maybe TRBD1 (6 bases). The source is a human donor with melanoma. The sequenced sample was cells from a culture (not recorded whether cultured in vitro). The CDR3 DNA follows: TGTGCCAGCAGCTTGGCAGGGGTGGGGGAGACCCAGTACTTC. It yields the protein CASSLAGVGETQYF.